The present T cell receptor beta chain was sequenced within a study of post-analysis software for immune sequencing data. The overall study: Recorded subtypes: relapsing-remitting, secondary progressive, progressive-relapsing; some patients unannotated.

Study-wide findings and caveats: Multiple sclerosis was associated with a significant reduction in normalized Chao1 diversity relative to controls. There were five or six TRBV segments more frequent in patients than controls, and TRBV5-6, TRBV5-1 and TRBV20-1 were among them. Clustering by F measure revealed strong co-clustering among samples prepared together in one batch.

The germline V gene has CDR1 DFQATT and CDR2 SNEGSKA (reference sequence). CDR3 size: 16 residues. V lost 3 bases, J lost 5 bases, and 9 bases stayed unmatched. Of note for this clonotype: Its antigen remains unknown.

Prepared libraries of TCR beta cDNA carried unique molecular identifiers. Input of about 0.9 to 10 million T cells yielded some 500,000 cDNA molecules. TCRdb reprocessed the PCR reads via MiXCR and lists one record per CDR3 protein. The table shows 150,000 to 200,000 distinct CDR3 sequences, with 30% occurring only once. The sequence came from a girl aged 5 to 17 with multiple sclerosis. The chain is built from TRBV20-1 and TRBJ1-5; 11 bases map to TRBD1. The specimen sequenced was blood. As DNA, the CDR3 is TGCAGTGCTAGGCCGGGGACAGGGGGTGGTTATCAGCCCCAGCATTTT. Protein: CSARPGTGGGYQPQHF.